The clone carrying this TCR beta chain was recorded at least ten times. Its cognate antigen is unknown. TCRdb recomputed calls from the RT-PCR reads with MiXCR, one row per CDR3 protein. The sample yields hundreds of thousands of distinct CDR3 sequences, approximately 24% seen once. This sample was included in a study of response to subunit inactivated influenza vaccine. Study-wide results and limits: It was suggested by the authors that few new T cells are recruited by each seasonal influenza vaccination.

CDR1 and CDR2 (germline): DFQATT, SNEGSKA (reference sequence). The V gene lost 0 bases and the J gene lost 9 bases, with 10 bases spanning the gap. The CDR3 covers 12 residues. The sequence derives from a man aged 50 or older who received an inactivated influenza vaccine. J is TRBJ2-3 and V is TRBV20-1; D remains unclear. Sequences were derived from CD4+ T cells sorted from PBMCs, sampled around 5 days after vaccination. CDR3: CSARDHVLTQYF. CDR3 nucleotide sequence: TGCAGTGCTAGAGATCACGTCCTAACGCAGTATTTT.